The present T cell receptor (beta chain) was sequenced within a study of shared clonotypes between healthy human individuals. Germline-derived CDR1 and CDR2 are SGHNT and YYREEE (reference sequence). CDR3 size: 12 residues. V was shortened by 5 bases and J by 5 bases, with 10 bases between the two germline ends. Recent vaccinations or acute infections were absent in the healthy HIV-negative adult donors. Assay execution took place at the deep level. Sequencing was performed with immunoSEQ multiplex PCR; in TCRdb, only in-frame clones are kept and a portion is missing. This table has under 1,900,000 clones, approximately 98.5% appearing once.

The sequenced material came from naive CD4+ T cells sorted from blood. Subset given: CD45RA+ positively selected. J is TRBJ2-5 and V is TRBV5-4; perhaps TRBD2 as D (6 bases). The sequence was obtained from a man younger than 40 in good health. This CDR3 reads CASSIRGETQYF. CDR3 sequence (DNA): TGTGCCAGCAGTATTCGGGGGGAGACCCAGTACTTC.